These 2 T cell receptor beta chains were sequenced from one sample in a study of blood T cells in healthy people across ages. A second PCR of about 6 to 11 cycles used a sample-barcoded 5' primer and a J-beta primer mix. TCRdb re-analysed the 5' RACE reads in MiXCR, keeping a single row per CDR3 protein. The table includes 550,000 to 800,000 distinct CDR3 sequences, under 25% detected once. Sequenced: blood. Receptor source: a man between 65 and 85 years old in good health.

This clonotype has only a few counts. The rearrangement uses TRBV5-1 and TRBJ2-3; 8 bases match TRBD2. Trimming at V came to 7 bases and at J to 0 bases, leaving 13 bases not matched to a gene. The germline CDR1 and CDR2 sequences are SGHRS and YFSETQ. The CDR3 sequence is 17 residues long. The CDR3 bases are TGCGCCAGCCTTTTAGGTAGCGGGACTTACAGCACAGATACGCAGTATTTT. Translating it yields CASLLGSGTYSTDTQYF.

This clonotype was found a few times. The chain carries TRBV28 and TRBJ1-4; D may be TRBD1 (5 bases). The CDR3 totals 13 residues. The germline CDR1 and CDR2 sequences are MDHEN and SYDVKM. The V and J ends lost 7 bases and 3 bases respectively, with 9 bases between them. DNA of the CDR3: TGTGCCAGCAAGGGACGGGCTAATGAAAAACTGTTTTTT. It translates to CASKGRANEKLFF.